The sequence of this T cell receptor beta chain was determined in a study of identical twins listed by TCRdb under 2016. The study in broad terms: TCR alpha and beta repertoires from monozygotic twins, unrelated adults of various ages and cord blood were deep-sequenced to test whether fetal clonotypes persist. To rule out contamination, the twin experiments were replicated at different times with different library preparation protocols. The research as a whole found: Because the same donors could not be followed over many years, conclusions were based on cross-sectional statistical analysis. Excess twin sharing in beta out-of-frame sequences was weaker because fewer shared sequences lowered the signal-to-noise ratio. Fewer insertions were carried by abundant cord blood beta clonotypes; a weaker similar trend was observed in young adult naive repertoires, while no such trend was observed in memory repertoires. Invariant T cells such as MAIT and iNKT could partly confound zero-insertion analyses, although diverse VJ usage argued against such confounding for most clonotypes. Compared with coincidental sharing between unrelated individuals, out-of-frame TCR alpha sequences shared between twins had an excess of sequences with low generation probability. In monozygotic twins, recombination models systematically underestimated out-of-frame TCR alpha sharing, but the models matched the sharing seen between unrelated individuals.

Every donor was a healthy Caucasian. Miltenyi CD45RO+ enrichment and human naive T-cell isolation kits were used to isolate memory (CD45RO+) and naive T cells from PBMC. V loses 1 base at its end and J loses 1 base; junction bases beyond the gene matches: 7. The germline V gene gives CDR1 as MGHRA and CDR2 as YSYEKL. The CDR3, cysteine through phenylalanine, is 17 amino acids long. Just the 51-base CDR3 DNA is kept, in frame starting at base 1. This clonotype was counted at least ten times. It lacks a known antigen. The input lacks base qualities; no much larger clone sits a single base away. Preparation of the library involved 5' RACE. The instrument given in TCRdb is Illumina HiSeq 2000. Template switching added a universal primer binding site, and the final cDNA carried a unique molecular identifier that allowed TCR cDNA molecules to be counted accurately. Specific primers in the conserved constant-segment region were used to synthesize first-strand cDNA for TCR alpha and beta chains. Each cDNA library was double barcoded, with a SMART-Mk sample barcode plus Illumina barcodes, to control for contamination. TruSeq adapter sequences, together with Illumina sample barcodes, were added in two successive PCR steps. The Illumina HiSeq platform was used with custom primers to sequence TCR alpha and beta cDNA libraries. Per the original workflow: Raw reads were processed with MiGEC to extract unique molecular identifiers, and MiXCR was used to determine CDR3 positions. Recombination models were inferred per individual with the repgenHMM and IGoR tools using an EM algorithm. Shared clonotype analysis was performed with the tcR package in R, normalizing sharing by the product of cloneset sizes. To study raw recombination free of thymic and clonal selection effects, out-of-frame nonproductive sequences were analyzed. In TCRdb, the public reads were trimmed at Q25 with fastp and aligned with MiXCR, with productive beta chains retained. Each CDR3 protein appears once, grouped with its most common genes and DNA. The V and J calls and clone size come from TCRdb's table, not from the authors' own analysis. This sample gives around 100,000 distinct CDR3 sequences in total; about 6% of them show up just once. The biggest ten clones account for approximately 12% of the sample.

This TCR was sampled from a woman aged 50 to 60 in good health. The rearranged segments are TRBV4-1 and TRBJ2-5; 9 junctional bases match TRBD2. The sequencing sample was made of memory T cells sorted from blood. What this sample's cell subset or site label stands for: CD45RO+ enriched T cells. The base sequence is TGCGCCAGCAGCCAAGCGTTGGGACTAGCTCGCCAAGAGACCCAGTACTTC. Its coded protein is CASSQALGLARQETQYF.